This entry lists 13 T cell receptor beta chains sequenced from one sample in a study of cytomegalovirus exposure and HLA in healthy donors. This table comes from immunoSEQ multiplex PCR, and its TCRdb copy is limited to in-frame clones, with some not included. This sample has under 200,000 clones; about 90% occur once, and the top ten carry 3%. The specimen sequenced was PBMCs. These receptors originate from a young woman in good health and CMV-seropositive.

The chain combines TRBV27 with TRBJ2-1; 9 bases map to TRBD2. Germline-derived CDR1 and CDR2 are MNHEY and SMNVEV (reference sequence). This CDR3 spans 18 amino acids. The V and J ends lost 3 bases and 5 bases, in that order; junction bases with no gene match: 14. The CDR3 is CASSFSLGGAGGHNEQFF. CDR3 sequence (DNA): TGTGCCAGCAGTTTTTCTCTTGGCGGGGCGGGGGGGCACAATGAGCAGTTCTTC.

This sequence joins TRBV30 and TRBJ1-5, with TRBD1 identical over 7 bases. Germline V gives CDR1 GTSNPN, CDR2 SVGIG (reference sequence). This CDR3 is built from 13 residues. With V trimmed by 5 bases and J by 6 bases, 7 bases remained unmatched. CDR3 coding DNA: TGTGCCTGGGACCTGGACAGGTCTCAGCCCCAGCATTTT. This codes for CAWDLDRSQPQHF. The whole variable domain, filled in from reference TRBV30 and TRBJ1-5, reads SQTIHQWPATLVQPVGSPLSLECTVEGTSNPNLYWYRQAAGRGLQLLFYSVGIGQISSEVPQNLSASRPQDRQFILSSKKLLLSDSGFYLCAWDLDRSQPQHFGDGTRLSIL.

The chain combines TRBV6-6 with TRBJ2-7, with TRBD2 matching over 11 bases. Per germline, CDR1 MNHNY and CDR2 SVGAGI (reference sequence). There are 14 residues in the CDR3. V lost 4 bases to trimming and J lost 2 bases; unmatched junction nucleotides: 1. DNA of the CDR3: TGTGCCAGCAGTTTAGCGGGGGGGCCCTACGAGCAGTACTTC. This gives the protein CASSLAGGPYEQYF.

The gene calls are TRBV5-1 and TRBJ2-2, with TRBD2 matching 7 bases. Unmatched junction bases numbered 6, after V lost 4 bases and J lost 6 bases. CDR1 SGHRS and CDR2 YFSETQ come from the germline V gene. This CDR3 has 14 amino acids. CDR3 sequence reads: CASSEAGSAGELFF. DNA for the CDR3: TGCGCCAGCAGCGAAGCGGGATCCGCCGGGGAGCTGTTTTTT.

The rearrangement uses TRBV6-5 and TRBJ1-6; D call uncertain. Trimming pared 5 bases from V and 6 bases from J, leaving 14 bases between. Per germline, CDR1 MNHEY and CDR2 SVGAGI. The CDR3 has 15 amino acids. The CDR3 protein is CASSLNSAVNSPLHF. The CDR3 coding sequence is TGTGCCAGCAGTCTCAACAGTGCTGTTAATTCACCCCTCCACTTT.

This clone has only a few counts. The chain employs TRBV6-4 and TRBJ2-7, with D maybe TRBD1 (6 bases). Trimming shortened V by 5 bases and J by 6 bases, and 14 bases separated the two germline ends. Per germline, CDR1 MRHNA and CDR2 SNTAGT. This CDR3 spans 13 amino acids. CDR3 nucleotides: TGTGCCAGCAGTAGGTCGGACAGTCTCGAGCAGTACTTC. It translates to CASSRSDSLEQYF.

The V and J genes are TRBV4-2 and TRBJ2-7; TRBD2 agrees at 9 bases. Germline lookup yields CDR1 LGHNA and CDR2 YNFKEQ. V shed 4 bases and J 0 bases; nucleotides not matched to a gene: 7. CDR3 size: 16 residues. The CDR3 spells CASSPTSGRTSYEQYF. In nucleotides, the CDR3 is TGTGCCAGCAGCCCGACCAGCGGGAGGACCTCCTACGAGCAGTACTTC.

Only a few counts were recorded for this clone. V usage is TRBV9 and J usage is TRBJ2-7; 8 bases fit TRBD2. The CDR3 is 14 amino acids. V lost 6 bases, J lost 2 bases, and 7 bases stayed unmatched. Germline CDR1 is SGDLS and CDR2 is YYNGEE. CDR3 residues: CASTEGTSPYEQYF. In DNA form, the CDR3 reads TGTGCCAGCACAGAGGGGACTAGTCCCTACGAGCAGTACTTC.

V and J are TRBV2 and TRBJ2-2; D is undetermined. Germline CDR1 reads SNHLY; CDR2 reads FYNNEI. The CDR3 runs to 15 residues. V was shortened by 4 bases and J by 0 bases, with 9 bases between the two germline ends. The CDR3 protein is CASSATGTNTGELFF. The CDR3 DNA sequence: TGTGCCAGCAGTGCGACGGGTACGAACACCGGGGAGCTGTTTTTT.

The chain recombines TRBV5-1 with TRBJ1-6; 7 bases are shared with TRBD1. The germline CDR1 and CDR2 sequences are SGHRS and YFSETQ. This CDR3 is 15 amino acids long. The ends lost 0 bases at V and 11 bases at J; junction bases unmatched: 8. CDR3 region: CASSLVQGGRPPLHF. CDR3 sequence (DNA): TGCGCCAGCAGCTTGGTTCAGGGGGGAAGGCCACCCCTCCACTTT.

The rearrangement joins TRBV7-9 to TRBJ2-2, with 14 bases aligning to TRBD2. V dropped 0 bases and J dropped 4; count of bases not matched to a gene: 4. This CDR3 region has 18 residues. The germline gives CDR1 SEHNR, CDR2 FQNEAQ (reference sequence). The DNA of the CDR3 is TGTGCCAGCAGCTTAGCGGGAGGGACTAGCGGGAGCACCGGGGAGCTGTTTTTT. Translating it yields CASSLAGGTSGSTGELFF.

V gene TRBV30 combines with J gene TRBJ2-2; tentatively, D is TRBD2 (6 bases). CDR3 length: 14 residues. V lost 2 bases to trimming and J lost 3 bases, with 10 bases between them. The V gene's germline CDR1 is GTSNPN and CDR2 SVGIG (reference sequence). The CDR3 loop reads CAWSQGLHTGELFF. The CDR3 DNA reads TGTGCCTGGAGTCAGGGACTTCACACCGGGGAGCTGTTTTTT.

The CDR3 DNA reads TGCGCCAGCAGCTTGGAGGCGGGCCGGATAGGAGATACGCAGTATTTT. Its protein product is CASSLEAGRIGDTQYF. The chain recombines TRBV5-1 with TRBJ2-3, with TRBD2 as a possible D gene (5 bases). The CDR3 totals 16 residues. Germline CDR1 reads SGHRS; CDR2 reads YFSETQ. Trimming shortened V by 0 bases and J by 5 bases, and 16 bases separated the two germline ends.